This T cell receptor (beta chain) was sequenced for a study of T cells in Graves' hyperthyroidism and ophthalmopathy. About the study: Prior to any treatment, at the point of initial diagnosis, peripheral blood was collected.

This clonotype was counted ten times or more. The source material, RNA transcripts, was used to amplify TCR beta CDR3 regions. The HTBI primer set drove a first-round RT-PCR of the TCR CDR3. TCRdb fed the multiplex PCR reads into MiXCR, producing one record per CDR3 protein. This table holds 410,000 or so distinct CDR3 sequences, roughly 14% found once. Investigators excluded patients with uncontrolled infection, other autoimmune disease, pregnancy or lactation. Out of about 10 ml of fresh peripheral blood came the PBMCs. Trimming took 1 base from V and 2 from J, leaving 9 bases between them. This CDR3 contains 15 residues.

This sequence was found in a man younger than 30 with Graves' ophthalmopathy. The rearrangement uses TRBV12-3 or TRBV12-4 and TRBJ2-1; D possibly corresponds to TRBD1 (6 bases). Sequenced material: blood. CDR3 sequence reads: CASSLGTVAYNEQFF. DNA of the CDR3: TGTGCCAGCAGTTTAGGGACAGTGGCCTACAATGAGCAGTTCTTC.